The 21 T cell receptor beta chains in this list originate from one sample, sequenced in a study of cytomegalovirus exposure and HLA in healthy donors. 13 Jbeta primers and 60 Vbeta primers were used for the PCR. Libraries were prepared by immunoSEQ multiplex PCR; TCRdb keeps only in-frame clonotypes and omits some of them. The table records roughly 110,000 clones, roughly 70% of them present only once. The sequenced sample was PBMCs. The receptors derive from a middle-aged woman in good health and CMV-seropositive.

In its sample, this clone was seen once. The V and J genes are TRBV6-1 and TRBJ2-7, with D perhaps TRBD2 (6 bases). CDR1 is MNHNS, CDR2 SASEGT, per germline. The ends were cut back, 6 bases at V and 6 bases at J, with 18 bases in the middle. The CDR3 runs 14 residues. CDR3 region: CASRDGTLFGEQYF. For the CDR3, the DNA is TGTGCCAGCAGAGACGGGACTCTCTTTGGCGAGCAGTACTTC.

This chain joins TRBV5-6 and TRBJ2-1; the D gene is possibly TRBD2 (7 bases). This CDR3 contains 15 residues. With 0 bases removed from V and 8 bases from J, the gap between germline ends came to 15 bases. Germline CDR1 reads SGHDT; CDR2 reads YYEEEE. The CDR3 protein is CASSLAGGRGDEQFF. The CDR3, as DNA: TGTGCCAGCAGCTTGGCGGGGGGCCGGGGGGATGAGCAGTTCTTC.

This rearrangement joins TRBV7-2 to TRBJ1-2; D gene unclear. The germline V gene encodes CDR1 SGHTA and CDR2 FQGNSA. V was shortened by 5 bases and J by 8 bases, with 18 bases between the two germline ends. The CDR3 contains 14 residues. CDR3 DNA: TGTGCCAGCAGCCCCGCTGGGAGGATTAGGGGCTACACCTTC. This codes for CASSPAGRIRGYTF.

The J gene is TRBJ1-2, the V gene TRBV29-1; D is possibly TRBD1 (6 bases). This CDR3 contains 13 residues. Per the germline V gene, CDR1 is SQVTM and CDR2 is ANQGSEA. V was cut by 0 bases and J by 8 bases, with 13 bases left in between. In nucleotides, the CDR3 is TGCAGCGTTGAAGATCCCAGGGGCGGAGGCTACACCTTC. Its translation is CSVEDPRGGGYTF.

V gene TRBV7-2 combines with J gene TRBJ2-4; 13 bases are shared with TRBD2. There are 14 residues in the CDR3. V lost 5 bases to trimming and J lost 10 bases; unmatched junction nucleotides: 5. The germline CDR1 and CDR2 sequences are SGHTA and FQGNSA. For the CDR3, the DNA is TGTGCCAGCAGCCCAGGGACTAGCGGGGTTATTCAGTACTTC. The encoded protein is CASSPGTSGVIQYF.

The chain joins TRBV4-1 to TRBJ2-4, with a possible D match to TRBD2 (5 bases). This CDR3 contains 17 residues. Per germline, CDR1 MGHRA and CDR2 YSYEKL. Trimming cost V 2 bases and J 0 bases, with 14 bases left between them. CDR3 loop: CASSQPGRGIAKNIQYF. For the CDR3, the DNA is TGCGCCAGCAGCCAACCAGGACGGGGAATAGCCAAAAACATTCAGTACTTC.

This sequence joins TRBV11-1 and TRBJ1-1; 7 bases agree with TRBD1. The V gene end was trimmed by 5 bases and the J gene end by 5 bases; junction bases not matched to a gene: 8. This CDR3 contains 14 residues. The germline CDR1 and CDR2 sequences are SGHAT and FQDESV (reference sequence). CDR3 sequence reads: CASSRTPRGTEAFF. The DNA of the CDR3 is TGTGCCAGCAGCCGGACGCCCAGGGGGACTGAAGCTTTCTTT.

This sequence joins TRBV6-5 and TRBJ2-3; D is uncertain. Germline assignment: CDR1 MNHEY and CDR2 SVGAGI. The V end lost 5 bases, the J end lost 3 bases, and 12 bases lay between the germline ends. The CDR3 loop spans 14 amino acids. CDR3: CASSLLFSTDTQYF. DNA for the CDR3: TGTGCCAGCAGTCTCCTTTTCTCGACAGATACGCAGTATTTT.

This chain links TRBV7-8 with TRBJ1-1, with TRBD1 matching 8 bases. Germline assignment: CDR1 SGHVS and CDR2 FQNEAQ. The CDR3 consists of 16 residues. V shed 5 bases, J shed 0 bases, and the junction held 8 bases outside the gene matches. In DNA, the CDR3 is TGTGCCAGCAGCGCAAGCCGACAGGGGATGAACACTGAAGCTTTCTTT. Translating it yields CASSASRQGMNTEAFF.

This chain connects TRBV5-1 to TRBJ2-1; the D gene is possibly TRBD1 (5 bases). V was pared by 4 bases and J by 3 bases, with 8 bases between. Looked up from germline, CDR1 is SGHRS and CDR2 is YFSETQ. The CDR3 is made up of 13 amino acids. The CDR3 reads CASSTGHYNEQFF. DNA of the CDR3: TGCGCCAGCAGCACCGGACACTACAATGAGCAGTTCTTC.

J is TRBJ1-5 and V is TRBV2; D ambiguous. Germline lookup yields CDR1 SNHLY and CDR2 FYNNEI. The length of the CDR3 is 13 residues. V was shortened by 2 bases and J by 0 bases, with 2 bases between the two germline ends. The CDR3 spells CASSEHSNQPQHF. As DNA, the CDR3 is TGTGCCAGCAGTGAACATAGCAATCAGCCCCAGCATTTT.

J is TRBJ1-4 and V is TRBV6-5, with 9 bases identical to TRBD1. The junction had 6 bases not matched to a gene; V was cut back by 6 bases and J by 7 bases. Germline-derived CDR1 and CDR2 are MNHEY and SVGAGI. This CDR3 contains 14 residues. Here the CDR3 reads CASRSTGGVEKLFF. The CDR3, as DNA: TGTGCCAGCAGGTCGACAGGGGGAGTTGAAAAACTGTTTTTT.

The V call is TRBV30, the J call TRBJ1-1, with D hard to call. Germline V gives CDR1 GTSNPN, CDR2 SVGIG (reference sequence). V was clipped by 2 bases and J by 0 bases, with 10 bases between them. The CDR3 length is 14 residues. DNA for the CDR3: TGTGCCTGGAGTCATCACGGGATGAACACTGAAGCTTTCTTT. Amino acids: CAWSHHGMNTEAFF.

V and J are TRBV5-5 and TRBJ2-5; TRBD1 matches 9 bases. The V segment lost 3 bases and the J segment 5 bases; nucleotides outside the gene matches: 2. This CDR3 is built from 13 residues. Germline V lookup: CDR1 SGHKS, CDR2 YYEKEE (reference sequence). CDR3 coding DNA: TGTGCCAGCAGCTGGGGGACAGGGGAGACCCAGTACTTC. Its translation is CASSWGTGETQYF.

This clone was observed a handful of times. The rearrangement joins TRBV5-1 to TRBJ1-4, with 7 bases aligning to TRBD1. The CDR3 is 15 residues long. The germline CDR1 and CDR2 sequences are SGHRS and YFSETQ. The trim removed 4 bases at V and 0 bases at J, leaving 3 bases unmatched. CDR3 nucleotides: TGCGCCAGCAGCCGGACAGGAGCAACTAATGAAAAACTGTTTTTT. Encoded protein: CASSRTGATNEKLFF.

The chain couples TRBV2 to TRBJ1-5; 9 nucleotides match TRBD1. The CDR3 totals 15 residues. The junction had 0 bases not matched to a gene; V was cut back by 1 base and J by 2 bases. In germline, CDR1 is SNHLY, CDR2 FYNNEI. For the CDR3, the DNA is TGTGCCAGCAGTGAAGGGACAGGGGGCAATCAGCCCCAGCATTTT. This sequence encodes CASSEGTGGNQPQHF.

The chain combines TRBV18 with TRBJ1-2; 9 bases line up with TRBD1. The CDR3 is 17 amino acids. Trimming took 3 bases from V and 6 from J; bases not matched to a gene: 14. Germline lookup yields CDR1 KGHSH and CDR2 LQKENI. The CDR3: CASSPSSGTGTTHGYTF. CDR3 bases: TGTGCCAGCTCACCGTCGTCCGGGACAGGGACGACCCATGGCTACACCTTC.

The chain joins TRBV11-2 to TRBJ1-5; D is uncertain. V dropped 1 base and J dropped 6 bases, with 10 bases sitting between them. CDR1 and CDR2 from the germline V gene are SGHAT and FQNNGV. The CDR3 is made up of 14 amino acids. CDR3 in amino acids: CASSLGGGAQPQHF. The CDR3 coding sequence is TGTGCCAGCAGCTTAGGAGGCGGAGCTCAGCCCCAGCATTTT.

The chain is built from TRBV29-1 and TRBJ2-1; 9 bases map to TRBD1. Per germline, CDR1 SQVTM and CDR2 ANQGSEA. V dropped 4 bases and J dropped 7; count of bases not matched to a gene: 8. The CDR3 contains 14 residues. The CDR3 sequence: CSVGTGTGRNEQFF. As DNA, the CDR3 is TGCAGCGTTGGCACCGGGACAGGGCGGAATGAGCAGTTCTTC.

The chain couples TRBV6-1 to TRBJ2-5; 10 positions match TRBD2. The germline gives CDR1 MNHNS, CDR2 SASEGT. The CDR3 runs to 15 residues. After removal of 6 bases from V and 0 bases from J, the junction contained 4 bases not matched to a gene. The CDR3, as DNA: TGTGCCAGCAGGAGGACTAGCGGATACCAAGAGACCCAGTACTTC. Residues: CASRRTSGYQETQYF.

The chain uses TRBV9 and TRBJ1-2, with 8 bases fitting TRBD1. Trimming took 7 bases from V and 2 from J; bases not matched to a gene: 4. Looked up from germline, CDR1 is SGDLS and CDR2 is YYNGEE. This CDR3 region has 13 residues. The CDR3 DNA reads TGTGCCAGCGACAGGGGCTCCAACTATGGCTACACCTTC. The encoded protein is CASDRGSNYGYTF.